Detailed here is one T cell receptor beta chain. Its antigen is as yet unknown. Peripheral blood and lesional scalp punch biopsies came from alopecia areata patients. This CDR3 is built from 14 residues. In germline, CDR1 is WSHSY, CDR2 SAAADI. Trimming at V came to 4 bases and at J to 9 bases, leaving 4 bases not matched to a gene. The data belong to a study of CD8+ T cells in alopecia areata. Findings and caveats of the study: Mice showed TCR sharing more clearly than patients did, possibly owing to HLA. Alopecia totalis/universalis scalp especially showed more expanded CD8+ clones than normal scalp.

In each case, RNA was isolated and then reverse transcribed into cDNA as the sequencing template. Sequenced by immunoSEQ multiplex PCR; TCRdb stores in-frame clones only, minus some. This sample has about 82,000 clones, with just over 50% found just once. The clonotype originates from a human donor with alopecia areata. The rearrangement joins TRBV10-2 to TRBJ1-6; 9 bases agree with TRBD1. The sequenced sample was NKG2D-high CD8+ T cells sorted from blood. CDR3: CASSAGQGTSPLHF. The DNA for the CDR3 is TGCGCCAGCAGTGCGGGACAGGGCACTTCACCCCTCCACTTT.